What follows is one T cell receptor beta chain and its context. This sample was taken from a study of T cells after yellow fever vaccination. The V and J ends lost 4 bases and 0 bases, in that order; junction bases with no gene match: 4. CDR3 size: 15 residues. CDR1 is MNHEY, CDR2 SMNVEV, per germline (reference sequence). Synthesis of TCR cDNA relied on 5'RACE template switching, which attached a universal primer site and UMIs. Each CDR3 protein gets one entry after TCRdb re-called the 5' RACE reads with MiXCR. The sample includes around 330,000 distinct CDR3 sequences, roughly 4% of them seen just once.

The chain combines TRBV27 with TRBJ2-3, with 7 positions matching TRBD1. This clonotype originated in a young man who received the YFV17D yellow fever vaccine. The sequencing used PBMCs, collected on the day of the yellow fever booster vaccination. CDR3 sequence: CASSYQQGSTDTQYF. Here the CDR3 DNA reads TGTGCCAGCAGTTACCAACAGGGGAGCACAGATACGCAGTATTTT.